This T cell receptor (beta chain) appears in the sequencing data of a study of blood T cell repertoires in COVID-19. In the study overall: Donors in the United States, Italy and Spain gave samples during acute or convalescent COVID-19. T cells, B-cell-depleted T cells, or PBMCs supplied cDNA or gDNA.

In the authors' methods: It was from reference gene primer amplification that nucleated cell counts were estimated. The assay was immunoSEQ multiplex PCR, and TCRdb's table has in-frame clones only and misses some. V and J calls and clone size are given by that table; D and trimming were obtained from the DNA. The data hold fewer than 120,000 clones, with approximately 82% observed a single time. The CDR3 contains 16 residues. Germline CDR1 LNHDA, CDR2 SQIVND (reference sequence). Details on this clone: The junction differs from germline at one of its ends, possibly a read error.

The genes are TRBV19 and TRBJ1-5; 12 bases align to TRBD1. Specimen: peripheral blood. This TCR came from a woman over 75 with acute or convalescent COVID-19. Here the CDR3 reads CASSMGQGAISPSSSF. The CDR3 DNA is TGTGCCAGTAGTATGGGACAGGGGGCAATCAGCCCCAGCTCTTCCTTT.